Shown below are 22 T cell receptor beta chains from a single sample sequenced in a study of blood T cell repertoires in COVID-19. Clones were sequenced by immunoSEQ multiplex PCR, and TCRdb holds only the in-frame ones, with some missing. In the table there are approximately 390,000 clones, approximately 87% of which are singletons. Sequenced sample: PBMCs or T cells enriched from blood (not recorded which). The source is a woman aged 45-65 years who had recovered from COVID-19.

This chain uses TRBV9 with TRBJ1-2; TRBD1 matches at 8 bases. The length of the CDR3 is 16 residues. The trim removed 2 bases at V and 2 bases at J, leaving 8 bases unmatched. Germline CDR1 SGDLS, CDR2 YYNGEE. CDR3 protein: CASSVNTGGVNYGYTF. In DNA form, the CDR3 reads TGTGCCAGCAGCGTCAATACAGGGGGAGTCAACTATGGCTACACCTTC.

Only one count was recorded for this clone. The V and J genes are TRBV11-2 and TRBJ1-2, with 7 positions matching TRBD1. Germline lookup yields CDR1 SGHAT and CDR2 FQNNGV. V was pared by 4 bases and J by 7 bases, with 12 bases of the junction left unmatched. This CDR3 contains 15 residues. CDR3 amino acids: CASSSNRGTDSGYTF. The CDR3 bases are TGTGCCAGCAGCTCCAACAGGGGTACTGACTCTGGCTACACCTTC.

The CDR3 protein is CASSLRGMNTEAFF. As DNA, the CDR3 is TGTGCCAGCAGCTTGAGAGGGATGAACACTGAAGCTTTCTTT. This rearrangement joins TRBV5-4 to TRBJ1-1; D is ambiguous. Per germline, CDR1 SGHNT and CDR2 YYREEE (reference sequence). Trimming pared 1 base from V and 0 bases from J, leaving 7 bases between. The CDR3 totals 14 residues.

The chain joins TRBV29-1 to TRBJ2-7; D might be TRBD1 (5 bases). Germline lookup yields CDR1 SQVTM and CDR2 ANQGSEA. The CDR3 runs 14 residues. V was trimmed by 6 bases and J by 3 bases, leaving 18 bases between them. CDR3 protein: CSVLSVGRNYEQYF. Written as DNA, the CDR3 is TGCAGCGTCCTGTCAGTGGGGCGCAACTACGAGCAGTACTTC.

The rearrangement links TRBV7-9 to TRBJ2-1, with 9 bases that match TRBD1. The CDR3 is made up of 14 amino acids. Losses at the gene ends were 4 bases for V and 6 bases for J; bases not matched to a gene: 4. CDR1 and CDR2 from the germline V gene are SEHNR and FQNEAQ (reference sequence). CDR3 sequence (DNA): TGTGCCAGCAGCTCCCGGGACAGGGTCAATGAGCAGTTCTTC. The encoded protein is CASSSRDRVNEQFF. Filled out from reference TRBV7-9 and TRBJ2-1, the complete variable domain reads DTGVSQNPRHKITKRGQNVTFRCDPISEHNRLYWYRQTLGQGPEFLTYFQNEAQLEKSRLLSDRFSAERPKGSFSTLEIQRTEQGDSAMYLCASSSRDRVNEQFFGPGTRLTVL.

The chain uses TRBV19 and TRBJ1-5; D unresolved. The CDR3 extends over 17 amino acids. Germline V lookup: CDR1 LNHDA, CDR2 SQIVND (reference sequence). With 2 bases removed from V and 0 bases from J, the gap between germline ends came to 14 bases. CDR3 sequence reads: CASSIPQVVPSNQPQHF. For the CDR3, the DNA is TGTGCCAGTAGTATACCCCAGGTTGTCCCTAGCAATCAGCCCCAGCATTTT.

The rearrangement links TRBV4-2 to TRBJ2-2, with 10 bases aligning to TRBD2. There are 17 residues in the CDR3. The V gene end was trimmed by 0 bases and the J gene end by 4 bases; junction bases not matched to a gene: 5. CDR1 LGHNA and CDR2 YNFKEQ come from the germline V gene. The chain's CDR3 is CASSQEGQRGGTGELFF. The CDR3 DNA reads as TGTGCCAGCAGCCAAGAGGGGCAGCGGGGGGGCACCGGGGAGCTGTTTTTT.

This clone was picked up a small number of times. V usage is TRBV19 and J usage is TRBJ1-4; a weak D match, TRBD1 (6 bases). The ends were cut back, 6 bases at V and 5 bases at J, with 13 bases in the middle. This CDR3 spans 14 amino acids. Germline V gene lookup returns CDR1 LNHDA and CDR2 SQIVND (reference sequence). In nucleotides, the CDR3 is TGTGCCAGTAGGCAACAGGGCCTAAATGAAAAACTGTTTTTT. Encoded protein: CASRQQGLNEKLFF. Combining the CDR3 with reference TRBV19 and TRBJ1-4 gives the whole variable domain DGGITQSPKYLFRKEGQNVTLSCEQNLNHDAMYWYRQDPGQGLRLIYYSQIVNDFQKGDIAEGYSVSREKKESFPLTVTSAQKNPTAFYLCASRQQGLNEKLFFGSGTQLSVL.

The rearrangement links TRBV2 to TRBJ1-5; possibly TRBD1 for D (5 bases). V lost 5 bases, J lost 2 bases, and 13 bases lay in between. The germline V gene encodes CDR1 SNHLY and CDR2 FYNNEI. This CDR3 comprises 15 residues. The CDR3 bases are TGTGCCAGCAGTACAGGTTCCATGGGCAATCAGCCCCAGCATTTT. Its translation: CASSTGSMGNQPQHF.

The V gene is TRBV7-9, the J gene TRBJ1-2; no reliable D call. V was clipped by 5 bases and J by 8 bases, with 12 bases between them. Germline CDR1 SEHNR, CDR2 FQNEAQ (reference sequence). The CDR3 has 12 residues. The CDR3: CASSTGRQGYTF. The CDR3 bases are TGTGCCAGCAGCACGGGAAGGCAGGGCTACACCTTC. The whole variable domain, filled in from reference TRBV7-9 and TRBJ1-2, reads DTGVSQNPRHKITKRGQNVTFRCDPISEHNRLYWYRQTLGQGPEFLTYFQNEAQLEKSRLLSDRFSAERPKGSFSTLEIQRTEQGDSAMYLCASSTGRQGYTFGSGTRLTVV.

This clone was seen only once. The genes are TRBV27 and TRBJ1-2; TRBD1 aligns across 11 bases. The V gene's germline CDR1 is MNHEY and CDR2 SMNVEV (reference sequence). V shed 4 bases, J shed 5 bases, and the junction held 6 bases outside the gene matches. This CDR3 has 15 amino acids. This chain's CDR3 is CASSSRDRGSYGYTF. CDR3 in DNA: TGTGCCAGCAGTTCCCGGGACAGGGGGTCGTATGGCTACACCTTC.

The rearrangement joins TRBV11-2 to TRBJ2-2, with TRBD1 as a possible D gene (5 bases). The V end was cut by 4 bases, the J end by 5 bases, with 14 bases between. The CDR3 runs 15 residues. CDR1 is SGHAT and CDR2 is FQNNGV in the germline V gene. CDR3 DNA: TGTGCCAGCAGCTCCACAGGAAGTGGGACCGGGGAGCTGTTTTTT. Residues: CASSSTGSGTGELFF.

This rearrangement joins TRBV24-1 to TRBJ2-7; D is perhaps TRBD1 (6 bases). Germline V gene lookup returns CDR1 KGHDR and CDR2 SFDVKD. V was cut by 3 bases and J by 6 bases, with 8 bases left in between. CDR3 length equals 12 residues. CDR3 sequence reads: CATSDGGTEQYF. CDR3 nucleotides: TGTGCCACCAGTGATGGGGGCACCGAGCAGTACTTC.

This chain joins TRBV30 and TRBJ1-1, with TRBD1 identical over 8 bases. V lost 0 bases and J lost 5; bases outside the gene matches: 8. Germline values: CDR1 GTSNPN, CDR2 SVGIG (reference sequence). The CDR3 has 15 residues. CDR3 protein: CAWSVEDRVVTEAFF. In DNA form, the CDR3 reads TGTGCCTGGAGTGTTGAGGACAGGGTCGTGACTGAAGCTTTCTTT.

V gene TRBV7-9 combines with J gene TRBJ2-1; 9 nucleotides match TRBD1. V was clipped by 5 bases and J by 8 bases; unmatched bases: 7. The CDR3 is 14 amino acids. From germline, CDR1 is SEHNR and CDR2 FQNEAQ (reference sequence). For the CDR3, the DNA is TGTGCCAGCAGCCTGCCGGGACAGGGCGATGAGCAGTTCTTC. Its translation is CASSLPGQGDEQFF. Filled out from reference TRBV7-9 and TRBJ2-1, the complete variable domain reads DTGVSQNPRHKITKRGQNVTFRCDPISEHNRLYWYRQTLGQGPEFLTYFQNEAQLEKSRLLSDRFSAERPKGSFSTLEIQRTEQGDSAMYLCASSLPGQGDEQFFGPGTRLTVL.

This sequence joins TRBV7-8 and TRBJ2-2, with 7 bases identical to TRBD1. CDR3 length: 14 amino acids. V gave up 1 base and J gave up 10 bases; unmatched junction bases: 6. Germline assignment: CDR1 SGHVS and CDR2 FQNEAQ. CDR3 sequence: CASSLVDRVVELFF. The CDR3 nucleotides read TGTGCCAGCAGCTTAGTAGACAGGGTTGTGGAGCTGTTTTTT.

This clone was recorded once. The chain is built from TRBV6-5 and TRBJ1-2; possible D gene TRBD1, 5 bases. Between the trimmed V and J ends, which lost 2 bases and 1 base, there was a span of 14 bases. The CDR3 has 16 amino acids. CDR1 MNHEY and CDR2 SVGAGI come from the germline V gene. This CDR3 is CASSYNTGANNYGYTF. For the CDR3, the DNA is TGTGCCAGCAGTTACAACACAGGCGCCAATAACTATGGCTACACCTTC.

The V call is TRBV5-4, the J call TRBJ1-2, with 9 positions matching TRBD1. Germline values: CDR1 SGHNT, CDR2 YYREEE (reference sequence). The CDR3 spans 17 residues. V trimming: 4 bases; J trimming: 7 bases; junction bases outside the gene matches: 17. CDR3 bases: TGTGCCAGCAGCACCCGGACAGGGGCCCCTTCGATAGGTGGCTACACCTTC. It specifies CASSTRTGAPSIGGYTF.

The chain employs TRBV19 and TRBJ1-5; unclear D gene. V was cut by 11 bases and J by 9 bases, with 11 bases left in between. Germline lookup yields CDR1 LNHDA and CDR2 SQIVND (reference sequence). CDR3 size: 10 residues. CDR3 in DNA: TGTGCCGGAGGCTCGGGGCCCCAGCATTTT. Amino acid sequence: CAGGSGPQHF.

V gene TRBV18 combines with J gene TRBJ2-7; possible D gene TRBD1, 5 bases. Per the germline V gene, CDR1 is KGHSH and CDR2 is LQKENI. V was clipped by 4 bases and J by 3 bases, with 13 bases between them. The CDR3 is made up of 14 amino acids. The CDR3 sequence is CASSQGREFYEQYF. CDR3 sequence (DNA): TGTGCCAGCTCACAGGGCAGGGAATTCTACGAGCAGTACTTC.

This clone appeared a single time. This chain's CDR3 is CASSEWGLRQETQYF. The CDR3 DNA follows: TGTGCCAGCAGTGAATGGGGCCTGAGACAAGAGACCCAGTACTTC. This sequence joins TRBV25-1 and TRBJ2-5; a possible D gene is TRBD1 (5 bases). Germline V gives CDR1 MGHDK, CDR2 SYGVNS. With 1 base removed from V and 2 bases from J, the gap between germline ends came to 11 bases. The CDR3 runs 15 residues.

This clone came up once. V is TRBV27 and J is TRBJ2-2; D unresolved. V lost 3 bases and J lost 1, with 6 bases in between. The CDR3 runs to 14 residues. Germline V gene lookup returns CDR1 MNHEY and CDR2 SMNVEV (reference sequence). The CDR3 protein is CASSFLLNTGELFF. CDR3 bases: TGTGCCAGCAGTTTTTTATTGAACACCGGGGAGCTGTTTTTT.